This TCR beta chain appears in the sequencing data of a study of blood T cell repertoires in COVID-19. Study summary: Samples came from the United States, Italy and Spain, spanning acute and convalescent COVID-19. PBMCs, B-cell-depleted T cells, or T cells were the source of the cDNA or gDNA that made up the material.

Germline values: CDR1 WSHSY, CDR2 SAAADI. V lost 7 bases, J lost 1 base, and 13 bases lay in between. The CDR3 spans 14 residues. This clone was seen only a few times. As originally analysed: Scientists estimated how many nucleated cells there were by amplifying reference gene primers. Sequencing was performed with immunoSEQ multiplex PCR; in TCRdb, only in-frame clones are kept and a portion is missing. That table is the source of V, J and clone size, and D and trimming were worked out from the DNA. Of 150,000 to 200,000 clones in the sample, about 89% were seen once. The chain joins TRBV10-2 to TRBJ1-2; D gene unclear. The sequence derives from a man between 65 and 85 years old with acute or convalescent COVID-19. Input material: peripheral blood. CDR3 sequence reads: CASTGSGYNYGYTF. CDR3 bases: TGCGCCAGCACCGGCAGCGGATATAACTATGGCTACACCTTC.